Below, 30 T cell receptor beta chains from the same sample are listed, as sequenced in a study of shared clonotypes between healthy human individuals (dated by TCRdb to about 2020). Library construction relied on the immunoSEQ multiplex PCR assay. TCRdb stores this immuneACCESS table with in-frame sequences only. Part of the clones is absent; in the studies checked, under half of the shortfall reflects unresolved V genes, and no reason is known for the rest. Counted in this sample were roughly 2 million clones; around 95% of them appeared once. The top ten constitute roughly 0.13% of the sample. The sequenced material came from naive CD4+ T cells sorted from blood. What the cell subset or site label conveys for this sample: CD45RA+ positively selected. These receptors were obtained from a young man in good health.

The chain employs TRBV7-9 and TRBJ1-3; TRBD1 is a possible D gene (6 bases). V was shortened by 4 bases and J by 2 bases, with 9 bases between the two germline ends. Per germline, CDR1 SEHNR and CDR2 FQNEAQ (reference sequence). This CDR3 is 14 amino acids long. In nucleotides, the CDR3 is TGTGCCAGCAGCTCTCGGGACACTGGAAACACCATATATTTT. Amino acids: CASSSRDTGNTIYF.

The chain combines TRBV30 with TRBJ1-5; no definite D call. The V end lost 2 bases, the J end lost 6 bases, and 11 bases lay between the germline ends. The CDR3 spans 13 residues. Germline CDR1 and CDR2: GTSNPN and SVGIG (reference sequence). In DNA form, the CDR3 reads TGTGCCTGGAGTATGGGGTCAAGTCAGCCCCAGCATTTT. It encodes CAWSMGSSQPQHF.

V usage is TRBV7-3 and J usage is TRBJ1-2, with a weak D call TRBD1 (5 bases). Trimming stripped 6 bases from V and 2 bases from J, with 13 bases between. The CDR3 totals 14 residues. Per the germline V gene, CDR1 is SGHTA and CDR2 is FQGTGA. The CDR3 DNA is TGTGCCAGCAGTCCTACAGGAACCAACTATGGCTACACCTTC. Translated: CASSPTGTNYGYTF.

This sequence joins TRBV6-1 and TRBJ1-2, with TRBD1 matching over 9 bases. With 5 bases clipped from V and 4 bases from J, the junction kept 5 bases outside the gene matches. The CDR3 has 14 amino acids. The germline gives CDR1 MNHNS, CDR2 SASEGT. CDR3 in DNA: TGTGCCAGCAGTCCAAAACAGGGGGCCTATGGCTACACCTTC. This translates into CASSPKQGAYGYTF.

The rearrangement links TRBV30 to TRBJ2-1; possible D gene TRBD2, 6 bases. V was trimmed by 7 bases and J by 0 bases, leaving 22 bases between them. CDR3 length: 17 amino acids. Per germline, CDR1 GTSNPN and CDR2 SVGIG (reference sequence). CDR3 bases: TGTGCCTTCGTGATTATGCGAGTGGGGGGCTCCTACAATGAGCAGTTCTTC. Translating gives CAFVIMRVGGSYNEQFF.

This clone occurred a few times. The sample holds other DNA sequences that translate to the same CDR3. This rearrangement joins TRBV5-1 to TRBJ1-1; 7 bases line up with TRBD1. V shed 0 bases, J shed 1 base, and the junction held 3 bases outside the gene matches. Germline assignment: CDR1 SGHRS and CDR2 YFSETQ. This CDR3 is built from 15 residues. Written as DNA, the CDR3 is TGCGCCAGCAGCTTGGAGGGGACAGCGAACACTGAAGCTTTCTTT. It specifies CASSLEGTANTEAFF.

The chain couples TRBV6-5 to TRBJ1-3, with D unclear. V lost 0 bases to trimming and J lost 0 bases, with 9 bases between them. From germline, CDR1 is MNHEY and CDR2 SVGAGI. The CDR3 has 16 amino acids. In DNA form, the CDR3 reads TGTGCCAGCAGTTACTCCTACGCGGGCTCTGGAAACACCATATATTTT. Translated, it gives CASSYSYAGSGNTIYF.

Points on this clone: Other DNA sequences of this sample code for an identical CDR3. This chain links TRBV10-1 with TRBJ1-5; no definite D call. Germline CDR1 reads WNHNN; CDR2 reads SYGVQD (reference sequence). CDR3 length: 13 residues. V shed 0 bases and J shed 7 bases, with 7 bases lying between them. CDR3 protein: CASSESVGQPQHF. The CDR3 DNA follows: TGCGCCAGCAGTGAGTCGGTGGGCCAGCCCCAGCATTTT.

The V and J genes are TRBV7-2 and TRBJ2-3; TRBD2 matches 11 bases. V lost 6 bases and J lost 5; bases outside the gene matches: 7. The CDR3 extends over 15 amino acids. Germline V gives CDR1 SGHTA, CDR2 FQGNSA. The CDR3 sequence: CASRSLAGVGDTQYF. As DNA, the CDR3 is TGTGCCAGCAGATCACTAGCGGGAGTCGGAGATACGCAGTATTTT. The variable domain in full, completed from reference TRBV7-2 and TRBJ2-3, reads GAGVSQSPSNKVTEKGKDVELRCDPISGHTALYWYRQSLGQGLEFLIYFQGNSAPDKSGLPSDRFSAERTGGSVSTLTIQRTQQEDSAVYLCASRSLAGVGDTQYFGPGTRLTVL.

The J gene is TRBJ1-2, the V gene TRBV6-6, with TRBD1 as a possible D gene (5 bases). V shed 2 bases and J shed 4 bases, with 11 bases lying between them. CDR1 and CDR2 from the germline V gene are MNHNY and SVGAGI (reference sequence). The CDR3 consists of 14 residues. The CDR3 region is CASSYRGGGYGYTF. CDR3 in DNA: TGTGCCAGCAGTTACCGCGGCGGGGGCTATGGCTACACCTTC.

V usage is TRBV5-1 and J usage is TRBJ2-7; D uncertain. V dropped 0 bases and J dropped 0 bases, with 10 bases sitting between them. Germline CDR1 is SGHRS and CDR2 is YFSETQ. This CDR3 region has 15 residues. CDR3 residues: CASSLVATSSYEQYF. DNA for the CDR3: TGCGCCAGCAGCTTGGTCGCCACGAGCTCCTACGAGCAGTACTTC.

Comment on this clone: The same CDR3 can be traced to other DNA sequences in this sample. This rearrangement joins TRBV9 to TRBJ2-3; 7 bases are a match to TRBD2. The V gene end was trimmed by 0 bases and the J gene end by 2 bases; junction bases not matched to a gene: 6. Germline V gives CDR1 SGDLS, CDR2 YYNGEE. There are 16 residues in the CDR3. The CDR3 DNA reads TGTGCCAGCAGCGTAGGGCCCGGGGGGAACACAGATACGCAGTATTTT. This sequence encodes CASSVGPGGNTDTQYF.

The CDR3 is CATSQGTGGAFF. The CDR3 DNA is TGTGCCACCTCCCAGGGGACAGGGGGGGCTTTCTTT. The V and J genes are TRBV6-1 and TRBJ1-1; 11 nucleotides agree with TRBD1. The CDR3 totals 12 residues. V gave up 10 bases and J gave up 11 bases; unmatched junction bases: 9. Germline V gene sequence: CDR1 MNHNS, CDR2 SASEGT.

This chain joins TRBV11-2 and TRBJ2-1; 9 nucleotides agree with TRBD2. CDR1 is SGHAT and CDR2 is FQNNGV in the germline V gene. J lost 6 bases, V lost 7 bases, and 13 bases had no gene match. The CDR3 is made up of 16 amino acids. The CDR3 DNA follows: TGTGCCAGCAACATACTAGCGGGTACAGTCTTCAATGAGCAGTTCTTC. Protein: CASNILAGTVFNEQFF.

The CDR3 loop is CASLVGQFQTQYF. CDR3 in DNA: TGCGCCAGCCTCGTCGGGCAGTTTCAGACCCAGTACTTC. V and J are TRBV10-1 and TRBJ2-5; D remains ambiguous. This CDR3 contains 13 residues. Per the germline V gene, CDR1 is WNHNN and CDR2 is SYGVQD (reference sequence). Trimming removed 8 bases from V and 6 bases from J, with 16 bases in between.

In the case of this clone: Other DNA sequences of this sample code for an identical CDR3. The chain is built from TRBV18 and TRBJ1-1; D is ambiguous. Germline CDR1 reads KGHSH; CDR2 reads LQKENI. V was cut by 3 bases and J by 1 base, with 6 bases left in between. This CDR3 spans 13 amino acids. The CDR3 loop is CASSPRENTEAFF. CDR3 sequence (DNA): TGTGCCAGCTCACCTCGAGAGAACACTGAAGCTTTCTTT.

This chain connects TRBV6-1 to TRBJ1-2, with 7 bases identical to TRBD1. V shed 6 bases, J shed 0 bases, and the junction held 7 bases outside the gene matches. Germline lookup yields CDR1 MNHNS and CDR2 SASEGT. The CDR3 extends over 15 amino acids. CDR3 region: CASRRGQVANYGYTF. CDR3 nucleotides: TGTGCCAGCAGAAGAGGACAGGTGGCTAACTATGGCTACACCTTC.

The V and J genes are TRBV27 and TRBJ2-3, with TRBD2 matching over 10 bases. From germline, CDR1 is MNHEY and CDR2 SMNVEV (reference sequence). The V segment lost 3 bases and the J segment 7 bases; nucleotides outside the gene matches: 13. The CDR3 is 17 residues long. This chain's CDR3 is CASSFRSGGAGVNTQYF. The CDR3 DNA follows: TGTGCCAGCAGTTTCAGGAGCGGGGGGGCCGGGGTAAATACGCAGTATTTT.

The rearrangement joins TRBV6-5 to TRBJ2-7; 7 positions match TRBD1. The CDR3 is made up of 12 amino acids. V shed 5 bases and J 6 bases; nucleotides not matched to a gene: 4. The germline gives CDR1 MNHEY, CDR2 SVGAGI. CDR3 in DNA: TGTGCCAGCAGTACGACAGGGAGCGAGCAGTACTTC. It is translated as CASSTTGSEQYF.

This chain joins TRBV10-3 and TRBJ1-1; D remains ambiguous. Germline loops: CDR1 ENHRY, CDR2 SYGVKD. This CDR3 comprises 14 residues. Between the trimmed V and J ends, which lost 3 bases and 3 bases, there was a span of 11 bases. CDR3 bases: TGTGCCATCAGTGATGGGGTGGCGGACACTGAAGCTTTCTTT. Translation: CAISDGVADTEAFF.

The chain recombines TRBV27 with TRBJ1-5; 10 nucleotides match TRBD1. CDR3 length: 16 amino acids. The V and J ends lost 1 base and 3 bases, in that order; junction bases with no gene match: 3. CDR1 is MNHEY, CDR2 SMNVEV, per germline (reference sequence). The CDR3 sequence: CASSLLTGGNNQPQHF. The CDR3 DNA sequence: TGTGCCAGCAGTTTATTGACAGGGGGCAACAATCAGCCCCAGCATTTT.

The chain joins TRBV11-2 to TRBJ2-3, with a tentative D call TRBD1 (5 bases). Trimming removed 2 bases from V and 0 bases from J, with 12 bases in between. Germline lookup yields CDR1 SGHAT and CDR2 FQNNGV. The CDR3 spans 16 residues. The CDR3 spells CASSLQGVVSTDTQYF. The DNA for the CDR3 is TGTGCCAGCAGCTTACAAGGGGTGGTGAGCACAGATACGCAGTATTTT.

CDR3 loop: CASSYDWGPGNTIYF. The DNA of the CDR3 is TGCGCCAGCAGCTACGACTGGGGGCCTGGAAACACCATATATTTT. The chain employs TRBV5-1 and TRBJ1-3, with D possibly being TRBD1 (6 bases). V was clipped by 3 bases and J by 2 bases, with 12 bases between them. Germline V CDR1 and CDR2: SGHRS, YFSETQ. This CDR3 spans 15 amino acids. Looking up the rest from reference TRBV5-1 and TRBJ1-3 gives the full variable domain: KAGVTQTPRYLIKTRGQQVTLSCSPISGHRSVSWYQQTPGQGLQFLFEYFSETQRNKGNFPGRFSGRQFSNSRSEMNVSTLELGDSALYLCASSYDWGPGNTIYFGEGSWLTVV.

This rearrangement joins TRBV18 to TRBJ2-1; D may be TRBD2 (5 bases). V dropped 2 bases and J dropped 2 bases, with 10 bases sitting between them. Germline values: CDR1 KGHSH, CDR2 LQKENI. This CDR3 is built from 15 residues. This CDR3 is CASSPARGPYNEQFF. The CDR3 DNA follows: TGTGCCAGCTCACCAGCCCGGGGTCCCTACAATGAGCAGTTCTTC.

The chain employs TRBV9 and TRBJ2-7, with 8 positions matching TRBD1. This CDR3 is built from 13 residues. CDR1 is SGDLS and CDR2 is YYNGEE in the germline V gene. The J segment lost 6 bases and the V segment lost 3 bases, leaving 5 bases of the junction unmatched. CDR3 amino acids: CASSAAGTGEQYF. The CDR3 region has the DNA TGTGCCAGCAGCGCCGCAGGGACAGGCGAGCAGTACTTC. Using reference TRBV9 and TRBJ2-7 for the parts outside the CDR3, the full variable domain is DSGVTQTPKHLITATGQRVTLRCSPRSGDLSVYWYQQSLDQGLQFLIQYYNGEERAKGNILERFSAQQFPDLHSELNLSSLELGDSALYFCASSAAGTGEQYFGPGTRLTVT.

This chain joins TRBV7-8 and TRBJ2-3; D uncertain. The germline gives CDR1 SGHVS, CDR2 FQNEAQ. Trimming left V 3 bases short and J 0 bases short, with 19 bases between. The CDR3 loop spans 18 amino acids. The DNA of the CDR3 is TGTGCCAGCAGCTTCCTAGTACCTTTTAAATCTAGCACAGATACGCAGTATTTT. Translated: CASSFLVPFKSSTDTQYF.

This clone showed up just once. The chain employs TRBV4-2 and TRBJ1-3; no definite D call. CDR3 size: 15 residues. Trimming removed 8 bases at V and 0 bases at J, with 14 bases between. Germline V lookup: CDR1 LGHNA, CDR2 YNFKEQ. The CDR3 region has the DNA TGTGCCAGCTGCGAGTCCACCAGCTCTGGAAACACCATATATTTT. Translating it yields CASCESTSSGNTIYF.

This clone was seen a few times. The chain has TRBV28 and TRBJ2-3; 9 nucleotides agree with TRBD2. The germline CDR1 and CDR2 sequences are MDHEN and SYDVKM. Trimming took 2 bases from V and 2 from J; bases not matched to a gene: 8. The CDR3 is made up of 17 amino acids. The CDR3 sequence is CASSLRGAGGPTDTQYF. CDR3 nucleotide sequence: TGTGCCAGCAGTTTACGTGGGGCGGGGGGGCCCACAGATACGCAGTATTTT. The entire variable domain, with the rest obtained from reference TRBV28 and TRBJ2-3, is as follows: DVKVTQSSRYLVKRTGEKVFLECVQDMDHENMFWYRQDPGLGLRLIYFSYDVKMKEKGDIPEGYSVSREKKERFSLILESASTNQTSMYLCASSLRGAGGPTDTQYFGPGTRLTVL.

The chain couples TRBV18 to TRBJ2-5; D remains ambiguous. Germline lookup yields CDR1 KGHSH and CDR2 LQKENI. V was clipped by 1 base and J by 1 base, with 13 bases between them. The CDR3 extends over 16 amino acids. The CDR3: CASSPLASILQETQYF. CDR3 DNA sequence: TGTGCCAGCTCACCACTCGCCTCGATTCTCCAAGAGACCCAGTACTTC.

V and J are TRBV5-4 and TRBJ1-6; a weak D match, TRBD1 (6 bases). CDR3 length equals 15 residues. V lost 5 bases and J lost 5, with 14 bases in between. Per germline, CDR1 SGHNT and CDR2 YYREEE (reference sequence). Written as DNA, the CDR3 is TGTGCCAGCAGGTCGGGGGCAGTTAATAATTCACCCCTCCACTTT. It encodes CASRSGAVNNSPLHF.